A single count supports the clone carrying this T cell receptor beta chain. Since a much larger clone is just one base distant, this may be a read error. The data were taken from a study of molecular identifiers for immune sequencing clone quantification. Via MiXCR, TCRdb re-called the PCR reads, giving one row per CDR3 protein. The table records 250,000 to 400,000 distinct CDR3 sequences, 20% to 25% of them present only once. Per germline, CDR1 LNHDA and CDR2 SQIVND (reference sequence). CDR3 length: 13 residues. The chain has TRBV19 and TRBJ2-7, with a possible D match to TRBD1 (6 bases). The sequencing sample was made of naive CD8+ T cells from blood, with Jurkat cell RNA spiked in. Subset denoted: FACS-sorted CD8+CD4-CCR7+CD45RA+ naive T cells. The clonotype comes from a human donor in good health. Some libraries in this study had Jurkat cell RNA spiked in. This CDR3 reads CVSSLKGGYEQYF. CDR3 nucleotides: TGTGTCAGTAGCCTGAAAGGGGGTTACGAGCAGTACTTC.